The source of this T cell receptor beta chain is a study of beta chain features in type 1 diabetes. As for the study in general: Summed over all samples, the examined sorted cells came to more than 85 million. Study-level findings and limits: Shorter templates might be favored by PCR, equally in patients and controls.

To note about this clone: Antigen specificity is unknown.

As every portion of the isolated RNA was reverse transcribed, the sequencing read expressed TCRB transcripts. TCRdb keeps only in-frame clones here, not all; method: immunoSEQ multiplex PCR. The sample lists 860,000 or so clones, 17% occurring once. This CDR3 contains 18 residues. Trimming at V came to 1 base and at J to 5 bases, leaving 10 bases not matched to a gene. Germline-derived CDR1 and CDR2 are SGHAT and FQNNGV. Specimen: naive CD4+ T cells from blood. This chain joins TRBV11-2 and TRBJ2-1, with TRBD2 matching 11 bases. The source of this sequence is a young woman in good health. The DNA of the CDR3 is TGTGCCAGCAGCTTAGGGGCTACGACTAGCGGGGCTCACAATGAGCAGTTCTTC. Residues: CASSLGATTSGAHNEQFF.